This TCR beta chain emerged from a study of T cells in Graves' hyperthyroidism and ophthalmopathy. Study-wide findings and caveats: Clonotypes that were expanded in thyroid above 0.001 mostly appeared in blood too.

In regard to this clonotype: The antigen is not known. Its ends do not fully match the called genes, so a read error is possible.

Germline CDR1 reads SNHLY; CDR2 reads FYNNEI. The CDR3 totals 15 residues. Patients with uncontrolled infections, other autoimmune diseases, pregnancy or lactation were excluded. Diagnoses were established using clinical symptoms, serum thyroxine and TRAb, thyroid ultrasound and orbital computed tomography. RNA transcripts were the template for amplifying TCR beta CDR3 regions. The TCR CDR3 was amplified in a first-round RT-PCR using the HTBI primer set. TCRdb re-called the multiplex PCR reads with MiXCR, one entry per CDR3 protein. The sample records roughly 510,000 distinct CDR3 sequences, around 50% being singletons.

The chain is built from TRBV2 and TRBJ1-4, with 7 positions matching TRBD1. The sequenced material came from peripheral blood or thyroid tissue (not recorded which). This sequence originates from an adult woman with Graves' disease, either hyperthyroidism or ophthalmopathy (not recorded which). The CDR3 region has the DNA TGTGCCAGCAGTGAGCGGGGAAGGGGGCGCGGCGAGACTTTCTTT. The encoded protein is CASSERGRGRGETFF.